Here is one TCR beta chain with its context. Its specificity is not known. Sequencing targeted expressed TCRB transcripts, as all isolated RNA had been reverse transcribed. Samples of naive, central memory and regulatory T cells yielded a mean of around 3.8 million reads. TCRdb's copy holds only in-frame clones and misses some; the assay was immunoSEQ multiplex PCR. The sample has roughly 150,000 clones; around 10% are singletons. J lost 8 bases, V lost 5 bases, and 3 bases had no gene match. Germline lookup yields CDR1 SGHVS and CDR2 FNYEAQ. The CDR3 has 12 residues. This sample was included in a study of beta chain features in type 1 diabetes. Study-wide points: The study found moderately but significantly shorter TCRB CDR3s in all four CD4+ subsets of Type 1 diabetes patients.

Purities over 98% were achieved in all sorted populations. This sequence joins TRBV7-6 and TRBJ2-1, with 7 bases lining up with TRBD1. This TCR was recovered from a young man in good health. The sample comprised central memory CD4+ T cells from blood. This chain's CDR3 is CASSRQGYEQFF. The DNA of the CDR3 is TGTGCCAGCAGCCGACAGGGATATGAGCAGTTCTTC.